A selection of T cell receptor beta chains follows, all from one sample in a study of breast tumors, draining lymph nodes, adjacent tissues. From the multiplex PCR reads, TCRdb called clonotypes with MiXCR, one entry per CDR3 protein. The sample includes around 290,000 distinct CDR3 sequences, about 30% of them seen just once. What was sequenced was axillary lymph node tissue. The source is a female donor with breast cancer. Some clones in this sample may be carry-over from other donors' samples. CDR3s include the opening cysteine and the closing phenylalanine or tryptophan. The D gene is left open where the match is weak. Size is stated for part of the rows, as once, few or many counts, or as a class when the clone is expanded.

V gene: TRBV20-1
clone size: many
J gene: TRBJ2-1
D gene: TRBD2
CDR3 DNA: TGCAGTGCTTCCGGGACTAGCGGGAGCGGGTCCTACAATGAGCAGTTCTTC
CDR3 protein: CSASGTSGSGSYNEQFF

V gene: TRBV15
clone size: NA
J gene: TRBJ2-1
D gene: NA
CDR3 DNA: TGTGCCACCAGGTTTTCAGGGCACTCAGAATCCTACGATGAGCGGTTCTTC
CDR3 protein: CATRFSGHSESYDERFF

V gene: TRBV7-3
clone size: many
J gene: TRBJ2-1
D gene: TRBD2
CDR3 DNA: TGTGCCAGCAGCTTAGCGTCTAGCGGGAGTCGAGGGGATGAGCAGTTCTTC
CDR3 protein: CASSLASSGSRGDEQFF

V gene: TRBV7-2
clone size: NA
J gene: TRBJ2-3
D gene: NA
CDR3 DNA: TGTGCCAGCAGCTTACGGGGAGTCGGCACAGATACGCAGTATTTT
CDR3 protein: CASSLRGVGTDTQYF

V gene: TRBV5-6
clone size: many
J gene: TRBJ1-4
D gene: NA
CDR3 DNA: TGTGCCAGCAGCTCCACAGGGCTCACTAATGAAAAACTGTTTTTT
CDR3 protein: CASSSTGLTNEKLFF

V gene: TRBV29-1
clone size: NA
J gene: TRBJ2-5
D gene: NA
CDR3 DNA: TGCAGCTTCAGGGTGGCCTACGAGCAAGCAGAGACCCAGTACTTC
CDR3 protein: CSFRVAYEQAETQYF

V gene: TRBV7-2
clone size: many
J gene: TRBJ2-3
D gene: NA
CDR3 DNA: TGTGCCAGCAGCTTAGGGGTCCATAGCACAGATACGCAGTATTTT
CDR3 protein: CASSLGVHSTDTQYF

V gene: TRBV30
clone size: many
J gene: TRBJ2-1
D gene: TRBD2
CDR3 DNA: TGTGCCTGGGCGACTAGCTGGCTTGATAATGAGCAGTTCTTC
CDR3 protein: CAWATSWLDNEQFF

V gene: TRBV5-5
clone size: NA
J gene: TRBJ1-4
D gene: NA
CDR3 DNA: TGTGCCAGCAGCCTAACAGGGATTGAAAAACTGTTTTTT
CDR3 protein: CASSLTGIEKLFF

V gene: TRBV20-1
clone size: many
J gene: TRBJ1-5
D gene: TRBD1
CDR3 DNA: TGCAGTACCCGTCAGGGGGCGGGACAGCCCCAGCATTTT
CDR3 protein: CSTRQGAGQPQHF

V gene: TRBV19
clone size: many
J gene: TRBJ2-5
D gene: TRBD1
CDR3 DNA: TGTGCCAGTAGTCCCCGGGACAGAGTTGTTGAGACCCAGTACTTC
CDR3 protein: CASSPRDRVVETQYF

V gene: TRBV2
clone size: NA
J gene: TRBJ1-2
D gene: NA
CDR3 DNA: TGTGCCAGCTACCAAACAGGGTTCGGCTACACCTTC
CDR3 protein: CASYQTGFGYTF

V gene: TRBV30
clone size: many
J gene: TRBJ2-1
D gene: NA
CDR3 DNA: TGTGCCTGGAGTCGGACAGCGAACAATGAGCAGTTCTTC
CDR3 protein: CAWSRTANNEQFF

V gene: TRBV7-9
clone size: many
J gene: TRBJ2-2
D gene: NA
CDR3 DNA: TGTGCCAGCAGCGCCCCTGGGGGTAGGAACACCGGGGAGCTGTTTTTT
CDR3 protein: CASSAPGGRNTGELFF

V gene: TRBV3-1
clone size: many
J gene: TRBJ1-6
D gene: NA
CDR3 DNA: TGTGCCAGCAGCCGAGGGCCGAACCCGGGGAGCTGGAATTCACCCCTCCACTTT
CDR3 protein: CASSRGPNPGSWNSPLHF

V gene: TRBV7-2
clone size: many
J gene: TRBJ2-1
D gene: TRBD2
CDR3 DNA: TGTGCCAGCAGCTTCTTGGCGGGAGGGCCGGGGGAGCAGTTCTTC
CDR3 protein: CASSFLAGGPGEQFF

V gene: TRBV29-1
clone size: medium-sized
J gene: TRBJ1-2
D gene: NA
CDR3 DNA: TGCAGCGTTGTAAGGGATGGCTACACCTTC
CDR3 protein: CSVVRDGYTF

V gene: TRBV30
clone size: many
J gene: TRBJ1-6
D gene: NA
CDR3 DNA: TGTGCCTGGAGACCGGACGGAGAAGATTCACCCCTCCACTTT
CDR3 protein: CAWRPDGEDSPLHF

V gene: TRBV10-3
clone size: NA
J gene: TRBJ2-5
D gene: TRBD2
CDR3 DNA: TGTGCCATCAGTGCTAGAGTTCCTAGCGGGAGAGGAGAGACCCAGTACTTC
CDR3 protein: CAISARVPSGRGETQYF

V gene: TRBV12-3/TRBV12-4
clone size: NA
J gene: TRBJ2-3
D gene: NA
CDR3 DNA: TGTGCCAGCAGTCGAGACCCGTGGGTTAGTACAGATACGCAGTATTTT
CDR3 protein: CASSRDPWVSTDTQYF

V gene: TRBV20-1
clone size: many
J gene: TRBJ2-7
D gene: NA
CDR3 DNA: TGCAGTGCTAGATACGTTTCGCCGGGGGAGCAGTACTTC
CDR3 protein: CSARYVSPGEQYF

V gene: TRBV24-1
clone size: many
J gene: TRBJ2-7
D gene: NA
CDR3 DNA: TGTGCCACCAGTGCCAATAAGGGGGAGCAGTACTTC
CDR3 protein: CATSANKGEQYF

V gene: TRBV4-2
clone size: once
J gene: TRBJ2-5
D gene: TRBD2
CDR3 DNA: TGTGCCAGCAAGGATCTAGCGGGAGAAGAGACCCAGTACTTC
CDR3 protein: CASKDLAGEETQYF

V gene: TRBV12-3/TRBV12-4
clone size: many
J gene: TRBJ2-1
D gene: NA
CDR3 DNA: TGTGCCAGCAGTCCCCCCTCACTAGGAGTTGGTGAGCAGTTCTTC
CDR3 protein: CASSPPSLGVGEQFF

V gene: TRBV4-1
clone size: many
J gene: TRBJ2-5
D gene: NA
CDR3 DNA: TGCGCCAGCAGCAAGGACTTGTCCGAGAAGACCCAGTACTTC
CDR3 protein: CASSKDLSEKTQYF

V gene: TRBV7-2
clone size: NA
J gene: TRBJ1-2
D gene: NA
CDR3 DNA: TGTGCCAGCACCCAACCCGGGACACGGCCGCATGGCTACCCCTTC
CDR3 protein: CASTQPGTRPHGYPF

V gene: TRBV29-1
clone size: NA
J gene: TRBJ2-1
D gene: NA
CDR3 DNA: TGCAGCGTTGTGGGGGGAGGCGATGAGCAGTTCTTC
CDR3 protein: CSVVGGGDEQFF

V gene: TRBV9
clone size: few
J gene: TRBJ1-2
D gene: NA
CDR3 DNA: NA
CDR3 protein: CASSVAPGADYGSTF

V gene: TRBV20-1
clone size: many
J gene: TRBJ2-7
D gene: NA
CDR3 DNA: TGCAGTGCTCCGGACAAGACCTACGAGCAGTACTTC
CDR3 protein: CSAPDKTYEQYF

V gene: TRBV20-1
clone size: many
J gene: TRBJ2-6
D gene: NA
CDR3 DNA: TGCAGTGCAACAACCGGCTCTGGGGCCAACGTCCTGACTTTC
CDR3 protein: CSATTGSGANVLTF

V gene: TRBV11-2
clone size: many
J gene: TRBJ2-7
D gene: TRBD2
CDR3 DNA: TGTGCCAGCAGCCCCCGGGGCGGGAGAGGCGTCGAGCAGTACTTC
CDR3 protein: CASSPRGGRGVEQYF

V gene: TRBV20-1
clone size: many
J gene: TRBJ2-1
D gene: NA
CDR3 DNA: TGCAGTGCTAGTGGCACTCCAGCCTACAATGAGCAGTTCTTC
CDR3 protein: CSASGTPAYNEQFF

V gene: TRBV5-6
clone size: NA
J gene: TRBJ2-4
D gene: NA
CDR3 DNA: TGTGCCAGCAGTTTGGGATTTGCCAAAAACATTCAGTACTTC
CDR3 protein: CASSLGFAKNIQYF

V gene: TRBV6-6
clone size: many
J gene: TRBJ2-1
D gene: NA
CDR3 DNA: TGTGCCAGCAGTTACCGGGAGAATGAGCAGTTCTTC
CDR3 protein: CASSYRENEQFF

V gene: TRBV11-2
clone size: once
J gene: TRBJ1-4
D gene: NA
CDR3 DNA: TGTGCCAGCAGCTTTGGGGGGCCCTCTAAAAAACTGTTTTTT
CDR3 protein: CASSFGGPSKKLFF

V gene: TRBV2
clone size: NA
J gene: TRBJ2-2
D gene: TRBD2
CDR3 DNA: TGTGCCAGCTCACCCCCGGGAGGACCCGCGAACACCGGGGAGCTGTTTTTT
CDR3 protein: CASSPPGGPANTGELFF

V gene: TRBV12-3/TRBV12-4
clone size: NA
J gene: TRBJ2-7
D gene: NA
CDR3 DNA: TGTGCCAGCAGTTTCACCGGCCCCTACGAGCAGTACTTC
CDR3 protein: CASSFTGPYEQYF

V gene: TRBV27
clone size: many
J gene: TRBJ2-5
D gene: NA
CDR3 DNA: TGTGCCAGCAGTTTATCGTCAGGCGCGGGGGAGACCCAGTACTTC
CDR3 protein: CASSLSSGAGETQYF

V gene: TRBV20-1
clone size: NA
J gene: TRBJ1-2
D gene: TRBD1
CDR3 DNA: TGCAGTGCCAGGGGGGGATGGTCCTACACCTTC
CDR3 protein: CSARGGWSYTF

V gene: TRBV2
clone size: once
J gene: TRBJ1-1
D gene: NA
CDR3 DNA: TGTGCCAGCAGGGTATACATTGAGAATTCTGAAGCTTTCTTT
CDR3 protein: CASRVYIENSEAFF

V gene: TRBV5-1
clone size: many
J gene: TRBJ2-7
D gene: TRBD1
CDR3 DNA: TGCGCCAGCAGCATTACAGGGGGCAGCGACGAGCAGTACTTC
CDR3 protein: CASSITGGSDEQYF

V gene: TRBV6-2/TRBV6-3
clone size: many
J gene: TRBJ1-5
D gene: TRBD1
CDR3 DNA: TGTGCCAGCAGTTTACAGGGGAACGGGCCCCAGCATTTT
CDR3 protein: CASSLQGNGPQHF

V gene: TRBV10-3
clone size: NA
J gene: TRBJ2-1
D gene: TRBD1
CDR3 DNA: TGCGCCATCAGTGAGAGCCGGGACAGGGAATACAATGAGAAGTTCTTT
CDR3 protein: CAISESRDREYNEKFF

V gene: TRBV20-1
clone size: many
J gene: TRBJ2-3
D gene: TRBD2
CDR3 DNA: TGCAGTGCAACCCGACTAGCGGGTCTATTGGATACGCAGTATTTT
CDR3 protein: CSATRLAGLLDTQYF

V gene: TRBV12-3/TRBV12-4
clone size: many
J gene: TRBJ2-2
D gene: TRBD2
CDR3 DNA: TGTGCCAGCAGTCGGACTAGCGGGAACACCGGGGAGCTGTTTTTT
CDR3 protein: CASSRTSGNTGELFF

V gene: TRBV3-1
clone size: NA
J gene: TRBJ2-7
D gene: NA
CDR3 DNA: TGTGCCAGCAGCCAAGCGCTTAGATCGGTCAAGCAGTACTTC
CDR3 protein: CASSQALRSVKQYF

V gene: TRBV5-1
clone size: many
J gene: TRBJ2-5
D gene: NA
CDR3 DNA: TGCGCCAGCAGGGCCCAGCTCCAAGAGACCCAGTACTTC
CDR3 protein: CASRAQLQETQYF

V gene: TRBV11-2
clone size: many
J gene: TRBJ2-1
D gene: TRBD2
CDR3 DNA: TGTGCCAGCTCCTCGGGGCTAGCGGGGACGCAGTTCTTC
CDR3 protein: CASSSGLAGTQFF

V gene: TRBV12-3/TRBV12-4
clone size: many
J gene: TRBJ2-1
D gene: NA
CDR3 DNA: TGTGCCAGCAGTTTCGGGCTAGCGCGAGGGAATGAGCAGTTCTTC
CDR3 protein: CASSFGLARGNEQFF

V gene: TRBV5-6
clone size: many
J gene: TRBJ2-3
D gene: NA
CDR3 DNA: TGTGCCAGCAGCGAGCGTGCGGATCGGGGCACAGATACGCAGTATTTT
CDR3 protein: CASSERADRGTDTQYF